This T cell receptor beta chain was observed in a study of T cell responses to AZD1222 COVID-19 vaccine. General observations from the study: Seropositive AZD1222 recipients at baseline numbered only six or seven. White British ancestry dominated among donors, who included more females, and clonal diversity was possibly underestimated. With dominance at 160-218 and 743-854, vaccine-associated CD4 TCRs spanned spike.

With respect to this clone: Its antigen remains unknown.

Sequencing used immunoSEQ multiplex PCR; TCRdb keeps in-frame clones, though not all of them. The data show approximately 170,000 clones, with approximately 90% seen just once and around 1% held by the top ten. This receptor was obtained from an adult who received the AZD1222 COVID-19 vaccine. Source: peripheral blood, taken 28 days after the second AZD1222 dose.

The CDR3 here is CASSPDRATEAFF. The CDR3 DNA reads TGTGCCAGCTCACCCGACAGGGCCACTGAAGCTTTCTTT. The rearrangement joins TRBV18 to TRBJ1-1; 7 nucleotides line up with TRBD1. The germline V gene has CDR1 KGHSH and CDR2 LQKENI. Germline trimming cut 3 bases from V and 4 bases from J; bases unmatched to any gene: 2. The CDR3 consists of 13 residues. The full variable domain, completed using reference TRBV18 and TRBJ1-1, is NAGVMQNPRHLVRRRGQEARLRCSPMKGHSHVYWYRQLPEEGLKFMVYLQKENIIDESGMPKERFSAEFPKEGPSILRIQQVVRGDSAAYFCASSPDRATEAFFGQGTRLTVV.